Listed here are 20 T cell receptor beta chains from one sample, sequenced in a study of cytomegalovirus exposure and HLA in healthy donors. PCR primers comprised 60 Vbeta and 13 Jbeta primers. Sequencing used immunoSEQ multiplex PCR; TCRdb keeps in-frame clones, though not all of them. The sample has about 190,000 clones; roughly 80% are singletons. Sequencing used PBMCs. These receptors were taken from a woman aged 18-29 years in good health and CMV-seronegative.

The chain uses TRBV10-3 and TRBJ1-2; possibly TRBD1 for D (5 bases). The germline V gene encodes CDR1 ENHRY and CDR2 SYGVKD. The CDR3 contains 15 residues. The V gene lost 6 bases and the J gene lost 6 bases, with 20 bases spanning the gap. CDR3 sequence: CAISGQGQQHDGYTF. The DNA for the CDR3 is TGTGCCATCAGCGGACAAGGCCAACAGCACGATGGCTACACCTTC.

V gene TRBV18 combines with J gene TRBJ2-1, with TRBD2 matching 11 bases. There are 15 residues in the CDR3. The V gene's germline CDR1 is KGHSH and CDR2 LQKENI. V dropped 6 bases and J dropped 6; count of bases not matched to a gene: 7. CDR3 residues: CASSLAGGSGNEQFF. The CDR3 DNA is TGTGCCAGCTCCCTAGCGGGGGGCTCCGGCAATGAGCAGTTCTTC.

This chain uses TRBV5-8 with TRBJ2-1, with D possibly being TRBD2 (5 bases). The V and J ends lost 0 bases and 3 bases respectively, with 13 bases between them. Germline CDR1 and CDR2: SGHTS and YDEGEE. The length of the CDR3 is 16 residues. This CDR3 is CASSLDGVRYYNEQFF. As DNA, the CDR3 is TGTGCCAGCAGCTTGGACGGGGTGCGCTACTACAATGAGCAGTTCTTC.

CDR3 nucleotide sequence: TGTGCCAGCAGTGAAGTAAGGGGTGGCACTGAAGCTTTCTTT. Translated, it gives CASSEVRGGTEAFF. This sequence joins TRBV6-1 and TRBJ1-1; D perhaps matches TRBD1 (5 bases). The V end lost 1 base, the J end lost 4 bases, and 10 bases lay between the germline ends. Germline assignment: CDR1 MNHNS and CDR2 SASEGT. This CDR3 region has 14 residues.

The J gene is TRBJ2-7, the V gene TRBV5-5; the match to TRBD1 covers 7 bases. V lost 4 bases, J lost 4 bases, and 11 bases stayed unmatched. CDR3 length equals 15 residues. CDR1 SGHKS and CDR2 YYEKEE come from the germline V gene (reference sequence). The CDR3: CASSPGTAEFYEQYF. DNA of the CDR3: TGTGCCAGCAGCCCCGGGACAGCGGAGTTTTACGAGCAGTACTTC.

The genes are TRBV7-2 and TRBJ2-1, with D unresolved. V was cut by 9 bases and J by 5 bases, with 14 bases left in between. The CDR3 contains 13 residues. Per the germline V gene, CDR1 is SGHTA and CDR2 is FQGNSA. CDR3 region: CASSTPGDNEQFF. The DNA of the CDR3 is TGTGCCAGTTCGACTCCTGGTGACAATGAGCAGTTCTTC.

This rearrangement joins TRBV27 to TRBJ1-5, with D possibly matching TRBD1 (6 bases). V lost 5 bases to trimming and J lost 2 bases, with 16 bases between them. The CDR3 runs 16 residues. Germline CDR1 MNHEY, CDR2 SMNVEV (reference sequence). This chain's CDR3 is CASSTKQGSRNQPQHF. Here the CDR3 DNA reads TGTGCCAGCAGTACGAAACAGGGTTCACGCAATCAGCCCCAGCATTTT.

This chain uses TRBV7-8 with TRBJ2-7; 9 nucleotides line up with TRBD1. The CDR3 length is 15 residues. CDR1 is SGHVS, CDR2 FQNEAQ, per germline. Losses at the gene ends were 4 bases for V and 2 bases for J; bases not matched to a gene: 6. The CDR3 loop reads CASSSRQGGAYEQYF. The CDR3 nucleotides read TGTGCCAGCAGCTCTCGACAGGGGGGAGCCTACGAGCAGTACTTC.

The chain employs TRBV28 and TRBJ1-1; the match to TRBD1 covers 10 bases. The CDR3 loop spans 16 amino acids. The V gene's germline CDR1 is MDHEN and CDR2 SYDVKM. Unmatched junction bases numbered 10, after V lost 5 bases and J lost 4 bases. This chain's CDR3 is CASSGTGVVYSTEAFF. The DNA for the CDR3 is TGTGCCAGCAGTGGGACAGGGGTGGTTTATTCCACTGAAGCTTTCTTT.

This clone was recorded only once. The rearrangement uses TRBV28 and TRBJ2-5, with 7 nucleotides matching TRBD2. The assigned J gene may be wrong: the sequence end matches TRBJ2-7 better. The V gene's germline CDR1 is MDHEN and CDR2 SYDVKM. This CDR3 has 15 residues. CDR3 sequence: CASSPGPREPYEQYF. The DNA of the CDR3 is TGTGCCAGCAGTCCGGGTCCGCGGGAGCCCTACGAGCAGTACTTC.

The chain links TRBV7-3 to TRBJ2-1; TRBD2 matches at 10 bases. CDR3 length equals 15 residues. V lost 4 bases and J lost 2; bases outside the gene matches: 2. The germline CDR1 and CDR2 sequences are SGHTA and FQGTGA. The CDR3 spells CASSSGLAAYNEQFF. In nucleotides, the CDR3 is TGTGCCAGCAGCTCCGGACTAGCGGCCTACAATGAGCAGTTCTTC. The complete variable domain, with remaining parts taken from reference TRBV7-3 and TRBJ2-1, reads GAGVSQTPSNKVTEKGKYVELRCDPISGHTALYWYRQSLGQGPEFLIYFQGTGAADDSGLPNDRFFAVRPEGSVSTLKIQRTERGDSAVYLCASSSGLAAYNEQFFGPGTRLTVL.

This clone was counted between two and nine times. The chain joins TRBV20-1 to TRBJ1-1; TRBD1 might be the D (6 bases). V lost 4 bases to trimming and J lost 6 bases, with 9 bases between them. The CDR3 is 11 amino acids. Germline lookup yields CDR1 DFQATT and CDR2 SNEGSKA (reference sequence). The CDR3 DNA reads TGCAGTGCTATCAGGGGTTCTGAAGCTTTCTTT. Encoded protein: CSAIRGSEAFF.

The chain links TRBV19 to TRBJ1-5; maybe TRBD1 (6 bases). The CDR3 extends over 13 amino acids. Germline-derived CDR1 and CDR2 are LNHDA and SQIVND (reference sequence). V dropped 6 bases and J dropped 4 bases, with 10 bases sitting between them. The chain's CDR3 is CASSRQENQPQHF. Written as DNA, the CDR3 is TGTGCCAGTAGCCGACAGGAGAATCAGCCCCAGCATTTT. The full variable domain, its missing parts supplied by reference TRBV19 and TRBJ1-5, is DGGITQSPKYLFRKEGQNVTLSCEQNLNHDAMYWYRQDPGQGLRLIYYSQIVNDFQKGDIAEGYSVSREKKESFPLTVTSAQKNPTAFYLCASSRQENQPQHFGDGTRLSIL.

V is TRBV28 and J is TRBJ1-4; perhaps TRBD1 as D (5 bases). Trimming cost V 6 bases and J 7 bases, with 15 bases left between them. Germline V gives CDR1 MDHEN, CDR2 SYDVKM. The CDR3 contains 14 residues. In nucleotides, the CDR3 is TGTGCCAGCAGCTCGGGGGGAACGGGTGAAAAACTGTTTTTT. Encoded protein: CASSSGGTGEKLFF.

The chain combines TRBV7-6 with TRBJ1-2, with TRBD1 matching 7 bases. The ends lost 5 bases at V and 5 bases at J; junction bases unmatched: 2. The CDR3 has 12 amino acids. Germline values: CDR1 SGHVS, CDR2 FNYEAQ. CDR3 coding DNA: TGTGCCAGCAGCCCAGGGGGATATGGCTACACCTTC. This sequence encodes CASSPGGYGYTF.

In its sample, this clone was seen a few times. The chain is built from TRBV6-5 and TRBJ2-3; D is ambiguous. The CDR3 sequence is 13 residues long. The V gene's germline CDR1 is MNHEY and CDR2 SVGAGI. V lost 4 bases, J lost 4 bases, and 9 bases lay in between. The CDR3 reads CASSSGRADTQYF. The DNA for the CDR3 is TGTGCCAGCAGTTCAGGCCGCGCAGATACGCAGTATTTT.

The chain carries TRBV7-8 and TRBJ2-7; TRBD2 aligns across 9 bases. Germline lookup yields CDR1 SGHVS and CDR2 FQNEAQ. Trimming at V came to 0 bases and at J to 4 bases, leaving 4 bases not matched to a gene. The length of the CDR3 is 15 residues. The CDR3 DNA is TGTGCCAGCAGCTTAGCGGCTAGCGGGATGTACGAGCAGTACTTC. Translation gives CASSLAASGMYEQYF.

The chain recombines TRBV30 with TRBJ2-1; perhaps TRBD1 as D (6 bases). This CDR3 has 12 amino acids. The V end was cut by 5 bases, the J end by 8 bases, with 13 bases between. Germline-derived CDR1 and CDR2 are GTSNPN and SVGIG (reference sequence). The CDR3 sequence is CAWYGRGDEQFF. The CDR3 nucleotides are TGTGCCTGGTACGGCAGGGGCGATGAGCAGTTCTTC.

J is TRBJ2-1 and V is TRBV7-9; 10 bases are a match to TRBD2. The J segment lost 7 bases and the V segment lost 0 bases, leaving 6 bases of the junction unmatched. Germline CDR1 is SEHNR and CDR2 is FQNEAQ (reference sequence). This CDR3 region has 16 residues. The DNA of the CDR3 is TGTGCCAGCAGCTTAGCGGAGCGGGAGGGCCTGAATGAGCAGTTCTTC. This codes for CASSLAEREGLNEQFF.

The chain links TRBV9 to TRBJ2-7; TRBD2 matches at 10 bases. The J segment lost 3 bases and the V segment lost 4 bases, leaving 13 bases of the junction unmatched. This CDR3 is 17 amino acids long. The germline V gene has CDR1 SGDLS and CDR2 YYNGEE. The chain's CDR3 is CASSPRTSGRSSYEQYF. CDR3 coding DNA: TGTGCCAGCAGCCCCCGGACTAGCGGCCGATCGAGCTACGAGCAGTACTTC.